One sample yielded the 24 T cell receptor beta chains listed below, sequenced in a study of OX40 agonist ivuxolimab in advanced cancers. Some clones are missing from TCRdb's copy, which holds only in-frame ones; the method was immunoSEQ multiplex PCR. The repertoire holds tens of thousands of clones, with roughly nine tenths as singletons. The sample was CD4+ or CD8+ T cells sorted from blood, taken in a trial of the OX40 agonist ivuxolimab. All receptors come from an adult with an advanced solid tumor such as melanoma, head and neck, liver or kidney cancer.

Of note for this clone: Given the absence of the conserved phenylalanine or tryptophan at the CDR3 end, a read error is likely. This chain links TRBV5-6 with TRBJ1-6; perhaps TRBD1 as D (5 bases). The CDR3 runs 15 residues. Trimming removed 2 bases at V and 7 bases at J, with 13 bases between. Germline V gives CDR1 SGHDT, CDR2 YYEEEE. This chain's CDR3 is CASSFLRGVNSPLHL. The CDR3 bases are TGTGCCAGCAGCTTTTTGAGAGGGGTAAATTCACCCCTCCACCTT.

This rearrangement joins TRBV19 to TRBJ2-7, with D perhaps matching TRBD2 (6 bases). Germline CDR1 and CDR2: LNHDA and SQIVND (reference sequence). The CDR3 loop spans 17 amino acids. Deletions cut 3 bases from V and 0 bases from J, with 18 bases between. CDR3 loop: CASSIGGRPDSSYEQYF. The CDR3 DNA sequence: TGTGCCAGTAGTATCGGAGGGCGTCCCGACAGCTCCTACGAGCAGTACTTC.

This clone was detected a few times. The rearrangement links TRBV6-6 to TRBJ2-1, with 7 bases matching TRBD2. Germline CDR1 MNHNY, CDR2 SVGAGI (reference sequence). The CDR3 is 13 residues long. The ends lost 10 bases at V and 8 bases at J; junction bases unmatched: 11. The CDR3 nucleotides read TGTGCCACCGAACTAGCGTCGGGGCATGAGCAGTTCTTC. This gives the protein CATELASGHEQFF.

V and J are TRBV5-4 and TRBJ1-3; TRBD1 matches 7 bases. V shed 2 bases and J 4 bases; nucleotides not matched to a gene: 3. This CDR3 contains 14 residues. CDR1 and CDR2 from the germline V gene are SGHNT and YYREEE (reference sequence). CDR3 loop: CASSFDREGNTIYF. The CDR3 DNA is TGTGCCAGCAGCTTTGACAGGGAGGGAAACACCATATATTTT.

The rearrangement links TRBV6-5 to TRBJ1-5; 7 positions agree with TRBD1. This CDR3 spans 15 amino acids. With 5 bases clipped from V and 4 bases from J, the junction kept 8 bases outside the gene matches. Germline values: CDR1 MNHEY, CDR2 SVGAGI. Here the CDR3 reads CASSLHRDSNQPQHF. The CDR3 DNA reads TGTGCCAGCAGTCTCCACCGGGACAGTAATCAGCCCCAGCATTTT.

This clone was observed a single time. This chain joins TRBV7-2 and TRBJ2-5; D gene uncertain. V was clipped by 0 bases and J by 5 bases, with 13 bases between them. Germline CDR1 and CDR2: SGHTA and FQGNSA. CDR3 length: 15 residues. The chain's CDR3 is CASSLAWYLGETQYF. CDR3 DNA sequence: TGTGCCAGCAGCTTAGCGTGGTACCTCGGCGAGACCCAGTACTTC. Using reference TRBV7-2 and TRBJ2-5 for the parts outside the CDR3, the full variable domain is GAGVSQSPSNKVTEKGKDVELRCDPISGHTALYWYRQSLGQGLEFLIYFQGNSAPDKSGLPSDRFSAERTGGSVSTLTIQRTQQEDSAVYLCASSLAWYLGETQYFGPGTRLLVL.

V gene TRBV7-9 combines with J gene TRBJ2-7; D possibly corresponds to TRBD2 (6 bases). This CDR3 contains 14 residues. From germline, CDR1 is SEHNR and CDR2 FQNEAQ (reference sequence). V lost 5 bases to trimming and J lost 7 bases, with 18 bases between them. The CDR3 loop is CASSPAGGTKEQYF. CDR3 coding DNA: TGTGCCAGCAGCCCAGCCGGGGGAACGAAAGAGCAGTACTTC. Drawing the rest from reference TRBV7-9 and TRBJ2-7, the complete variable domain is DTGVSQNPRHKITKRGQNVTFRCDPISEHNRLYWYRQTLGQGPEFLTYFQNEAQLEKSRLLSDRFSAERPKGSFSTLEIQRTEQGDSAMYLCASSPAGGTKEQYFGPGTRLTVT.

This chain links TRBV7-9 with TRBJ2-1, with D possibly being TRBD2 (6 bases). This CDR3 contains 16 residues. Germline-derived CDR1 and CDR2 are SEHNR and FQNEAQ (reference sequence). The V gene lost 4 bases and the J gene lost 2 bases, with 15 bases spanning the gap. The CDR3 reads CASSSPEWGAYNEQFF. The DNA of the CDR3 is TGTGCCAGCAGCTCACCGGAGTGGGGGGCCTACAATGAGCAGTTCTTC.

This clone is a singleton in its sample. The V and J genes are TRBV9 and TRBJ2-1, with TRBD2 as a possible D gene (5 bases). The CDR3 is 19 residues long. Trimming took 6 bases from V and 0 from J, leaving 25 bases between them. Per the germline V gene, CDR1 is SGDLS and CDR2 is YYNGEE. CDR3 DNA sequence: TGTGCCAGCACCCAGGAGGACTTTCTAGACTCAAGCTCCTACAATGAGCAGTTCTTC. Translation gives CASTQEDFLDSSSYNEQFF. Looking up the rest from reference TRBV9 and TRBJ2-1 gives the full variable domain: DSGVTQTPKHLITATGQRVTLRCSPRSGDLSVYWYQQSLDQGLQFLIQYYNGEERAKGNILERFSAQQFPDLHSELNLSSLELGDSALYFCASTQEDFLDSSSYNEQFFGPGTRLTVL.

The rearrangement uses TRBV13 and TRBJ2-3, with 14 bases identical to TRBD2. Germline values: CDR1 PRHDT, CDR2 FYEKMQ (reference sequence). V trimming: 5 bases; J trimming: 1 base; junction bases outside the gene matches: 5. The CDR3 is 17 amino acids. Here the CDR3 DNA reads TGTGCCAGCAGCCTGGGACTAGCGGGGGAAGGCACAGATACGCAGTATTTT. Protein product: CASSLGLAGEGTDTQYF.

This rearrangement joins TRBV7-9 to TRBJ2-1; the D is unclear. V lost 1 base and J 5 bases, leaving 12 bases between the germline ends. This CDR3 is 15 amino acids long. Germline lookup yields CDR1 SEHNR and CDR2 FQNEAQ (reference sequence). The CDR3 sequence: CASSLGESADNEQFF. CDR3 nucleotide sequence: TGTGCCAGCAGCTTAGGAGAGTCGGCTGACAATGAGCAGTTCTTC.

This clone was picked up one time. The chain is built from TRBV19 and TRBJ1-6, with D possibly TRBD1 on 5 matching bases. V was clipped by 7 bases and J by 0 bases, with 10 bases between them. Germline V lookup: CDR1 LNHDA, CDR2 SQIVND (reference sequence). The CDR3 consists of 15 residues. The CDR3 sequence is CASNSGSSYNSPLHF. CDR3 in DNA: TGTGCCAGTAACTCAGGGAGCTCCTATAATTCACCCCTCCACTTT.

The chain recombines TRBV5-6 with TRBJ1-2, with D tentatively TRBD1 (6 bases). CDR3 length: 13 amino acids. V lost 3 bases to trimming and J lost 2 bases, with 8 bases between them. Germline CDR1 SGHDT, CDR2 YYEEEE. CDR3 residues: CASSWTANYGYTF. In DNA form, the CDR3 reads TGTGCCAGCAGCTGGACAGCCAACTATGGCTACACCTTC.

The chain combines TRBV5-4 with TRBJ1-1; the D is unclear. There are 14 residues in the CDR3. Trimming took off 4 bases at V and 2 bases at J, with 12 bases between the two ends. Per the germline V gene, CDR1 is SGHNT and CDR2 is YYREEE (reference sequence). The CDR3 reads CASSTTGINTEAFF. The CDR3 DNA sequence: TGTGCCAGCAGCACCACCGGGATTAACACTGAAGCTTTCTTT.

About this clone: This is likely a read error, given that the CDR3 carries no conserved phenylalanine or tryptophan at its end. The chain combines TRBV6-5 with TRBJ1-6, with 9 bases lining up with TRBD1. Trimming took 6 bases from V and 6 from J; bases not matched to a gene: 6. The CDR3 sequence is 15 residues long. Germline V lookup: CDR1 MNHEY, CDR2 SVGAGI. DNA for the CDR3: TGTGCCAGCAGGCCCACAGGGGGCGTTAATTCACCCCTCCACCTT. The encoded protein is CASRPTGGVNSPLHL.

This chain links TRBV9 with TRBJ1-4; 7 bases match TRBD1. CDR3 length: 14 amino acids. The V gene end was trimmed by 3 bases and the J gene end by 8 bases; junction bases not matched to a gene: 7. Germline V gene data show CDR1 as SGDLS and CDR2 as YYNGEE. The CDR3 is CASSADRVEEKLFF. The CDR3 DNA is TGTGCCAGCAGCGCAGACAGGGTGGAAGAAAAACTGTTTTTT.

The CDR3 DNA sequence: TGCGCCAGCAGCTTGAACAGGGGAAATCCCTACGAGCAGTACTTC. It specifies CASSLNRGNPYEQYF. The chain uses TRBV5-1 and TRBJ2-7, with TRBD1 matching 7 bases. This CDR3 region has 15 residues. The junction had 6 bases not matched to a gene; V was cut back by 1 base and J by 2 bases. Germline V gives CDR1 SGHRS, CDR2 YFSETQ.

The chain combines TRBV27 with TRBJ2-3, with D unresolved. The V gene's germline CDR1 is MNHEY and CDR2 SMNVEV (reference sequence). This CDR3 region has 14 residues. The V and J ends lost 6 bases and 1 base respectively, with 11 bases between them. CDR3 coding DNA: TGTGCCAGCAGGGACCCCTGGGGCACAGATACGCAGTATTTT. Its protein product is CASRDPWGTDTQYF.

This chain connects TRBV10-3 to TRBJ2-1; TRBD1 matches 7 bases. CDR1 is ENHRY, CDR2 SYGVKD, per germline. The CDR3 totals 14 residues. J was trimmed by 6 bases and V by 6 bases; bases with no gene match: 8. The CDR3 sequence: CAIRRQGTGNEQFF. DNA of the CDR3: TGTGCCATCAGGCGACAGGGCACGGGCAATGAGCAGTTCTTC.

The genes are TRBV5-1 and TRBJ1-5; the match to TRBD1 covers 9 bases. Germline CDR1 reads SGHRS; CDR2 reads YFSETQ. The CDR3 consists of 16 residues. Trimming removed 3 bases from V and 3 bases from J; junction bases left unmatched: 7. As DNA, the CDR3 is TGCGCCAGCAGCTCGGGGGACAGGGAAAACAATCAGCCCCAGCATTTT. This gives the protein CASSSGDRENNQPQHF. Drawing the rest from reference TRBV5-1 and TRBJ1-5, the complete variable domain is KAGVTQTPRYLIKTRGQQVTLSCSPISGHRSVSWYQQTPGQGLQFLFEYFSETQRNKGNFPGRFSGRQFSNSRSEMNVSTLELGDSALYLCASSSGDRENNQPQHFGDGTRLSIL.

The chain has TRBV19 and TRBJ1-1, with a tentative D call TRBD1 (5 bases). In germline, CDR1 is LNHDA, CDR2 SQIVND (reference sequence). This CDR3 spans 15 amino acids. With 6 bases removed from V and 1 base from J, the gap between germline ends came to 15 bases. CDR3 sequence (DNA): TGTGCCAGTAGGGATGAGGGGTGGGGGAACACTGAAGCTTTCTTT. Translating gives CASRDEGWGNTEAFF.

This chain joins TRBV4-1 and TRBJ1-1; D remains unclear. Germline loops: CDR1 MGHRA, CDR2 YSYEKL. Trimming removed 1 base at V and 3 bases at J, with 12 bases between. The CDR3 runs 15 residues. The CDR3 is CASSQGGWGHTEAFF. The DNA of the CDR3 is TGCGCCAGCAGCCAAGGAGGGTGGGGTCACACTGAAGCTTTCTTT.

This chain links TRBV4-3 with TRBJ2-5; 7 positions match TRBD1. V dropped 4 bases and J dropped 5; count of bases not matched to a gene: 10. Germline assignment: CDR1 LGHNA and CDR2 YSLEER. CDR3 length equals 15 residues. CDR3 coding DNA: TGCGCCAGCAGCCCTGGGACAGCAAAATATGAGACCCAGTACTTC. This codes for CASSPGTAKYETQYF.

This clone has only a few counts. Written as DNA, the CDR3 is TGCGCCAGCAGCTTGGCCGGCAGGGGGGCTATCGGCGATGAGCAGTTCTTC. This encodes CASSLAGRGAIGDEQFF. The J gene is TRBJ2-1, the V gene TRBV5-1, with a tentative D call TRBD1 (7 bases). This CDR3 comprises 17 residues. Trimming left V 0 bases short and J 8 bases short, with 21 bases between. CDR1 SGHRS and CDR2 YFSETQ come from the germline V gene.